Below are 26 T cell receptor beta chains sequenced from a single sample in a study of T cells of healthy individuals. TCRdb re-called the 5' RACE reads with MiXCR, one entry per CDR3 protein. The sample carries 53,000 or so distinct CDR3 sequences, over 12% recorded once. The receptors stem from a human donor in good health.

This clonotype was observed at least ten times. The rearrangement links TRBV19 to TRBJ1-5; D is perhaps TRBD1 (5 bases). The CDR3 has 16 residues. The V end was cut by 7 bases, the J end by 0 bases, with 16 bases between. CDR1 is LNHDA, CDR2 SQIVND, per germline (reference sequence). The CDR3 DNA reads TGTGCCAGTACCCTAAGGCGGGGGTCTAGCAATCAGCCCCAGCATTTT. It is translated as CASTLRRGSSNQPQHF.

V is TRBV4-3 and J is TRBJ2-7; D is ambiguous. The CDR3 is 13 amino acids. V dropped 0 bases and J dropped 1 base, with 4 bases sitting between them. Germline assignment: CDR1 LGHNA and CDR2 YSLEER. The CDR3 loop reads CASSQEVSYEQYF. The CDR3 DNA follows: TGCGCCAGCAGCCAAGAGGTGTCCTACGAGCAGTACTTC.

The chain has TRBV7-2 and TRBJ2-2; 8 bases match TRBD2. Trimming removed 2 bases from V and 5 bases from J; junction bases left unmatched: 4. CDR3 size: 15 residues. Germline loops: CDR1 SGHTA, CDR2 FQGNSA. The CDR3 protein is CASSLRAGVTGELFF. The CDR3 DNA follows: TGTGCCAGCAGCTTAAGAGCGGGAGTAACCGGGGAGCTGTTTTTT. Variable domain in full (rest from reference TRBV7-2 and TRBJ2-2): GAGVSQSPSNKVTEKGKDVELRCDPISGHTALYWYRQSLGQGLEFLIYFQGNSAPDKSGLPSDRFSAERTGGSVSTLTIQRTQQEDSAVYLCASSLRAGVTGELFFGEGSRLTVL.

This clonotype was seen a single time. The chain employs TRBV5-1 and TRBJ2-6, with 8 bases fitting TRBD2. Germline CDR1 and CDR2: SGHRS and YFSETQ. The CDR3 is 18 amino acids. V was pared by 4 bases and J by 1 base, with 10 bases of the junction left unmatched. CDR3 DNA sequence: TGCGCCAGCAGCCCGGATGCACGGGGGGGTTCTGGGGCCAACGTCCTGACTTTC. Protein product: CASSPDARGGSGANVLTF.

A few counts support this clonotype. The chain uses TRBV18 and TRBJ2-5; 12 bases align to TRBD2. This CDR3 contains 15 residues. The germline gives CDR1 KGHSH, CDR2 LQKENI. Trimming at V came to 7 bases and at J to 9 bases, leaving 12 bases not matched to a gene. CDR3 sequence: CASWTLAGGPSAQYF. The DNA of the CDR3 is TGTGCCAGCTGGACACTAGCGGGGGGCCCGTCGGCCCAGTACTTC. Combining the CDR3 with reference TRBV18 and TRBJ2-5 gives the whole variable domain NAGVMQNPRHLVRRRGQEARLRCSPMKGHSHVYWYRQLPEEGLKFMVYLQKENIIDESGMPKERFSAEFPKEGPSILRIQQVVRGDSAAYFCASWTLAGGPSAQYFGPGTRLLVL.

This clonotype was seen many times. The rearrangement links TRBV9 to TRBJ1-1; D unresolved. This CDR3 spans 13 amino acids. CDR1 SGDLS and CDR2 YYNGEE come from the germline V gene. Trimming took off 4 bases at V and 5 bases at J, with 12 bases between the two ends. The CDR3 loop is CASSMPGRTEAFF. The CDR3 DNA reads as TGTGCCAGCAGCATGCCCGGGAGGACTGAAGCTTTCTTT. Based on the CDR3 plus reference TRBV9 and TRBJ1-1, the full variable domain is DSGVTQTPKHLITATGQRVTLRCSPRSGDLSVYWYQQSLDQGLQFLIQYYNGEERAKGNILERFSAQQFPDLHSELNLSSLELGDSALYFCASSMPGRTEAFFGQGTRLTVV.

The DNA for the CDR3 is TGTGCCAGTGGGGGGTCCTCTAACTATGGCTACACCTTC. This sequence encodes CASGGSSNYGYTF. This rearrangement joins TRBV28 to TRBJ1-2; D may be TRBD1 (5 bases). In germline, CDR1 is MDHEN, CDR2 SYDVKM. V was cut by 9 bases and J by 0 bases, with 11 bases left in between. The CDR3 sequence is 13 residues long.

CDR3 in DNA: TGTGCTAGTGGACAGGGACAGGGCGGCACCGGGGAGCTGTTTTTT. This sequence encodes CASGQGQGGTGELFF. The chain is built from TRBV12-5 and TRBJ2-2; 9 positions match TRBD1. The V and J ends lost 6 bases and 4 bases, in that order; junction bases with no gene match: 6. This CDR3 has 15 amino acids. Germline lookup yields CDR1 LGHNT and CDR2 FRNRAP.

The gene calls are TRBV20-1 and TRBJ2-5; 7 bases agree with TRBD2. V was clipped by 3 bases and J by 4 bases; unmatched bases: 8. This CDR3 spans 14 amino acids. The germline CDR1 and CDR2 sequences are DFQATT and SNEGSKA (reference sequence). CDR3 residues: CSARRLAAGETQYF. CDR3 coding DNA: TGCAGTGCTAGGCGGCTAGCGGCTGGAGAGACCCAGTACTTC.

The rearrangement links TRBV29-1 to TRBJ2-1; 7 nucleotides line up with TRBD2. Germline V gene lookup returns CDR1 SQVTM and CDR2 ANQGSEA. The junction had 11 bases not matched to a gene; V was cut back by 8 bases and J by 1 base. CDR3 length: 15 residues. The CDR3 nucleotides are TGCAGCCTGCTGGGGGAGGGCCGGTCCTACAATGAGCAGTTCTTC. It specifies CSLLGEGRSYNEQFF.

This clonotype appeared many times. The chain uses TRBV19 and TRBJ1-1, with D maybe TRBD1 (5 bases). Trimming removed 2 bases from V and 7 bases from J, with 11 bases in between. Germline V gene data show CDR1 as LNHDA and CDR2 as SQIVND (reference sequence). The CDR3 sequence is 13 residues long. The CDR3 sequence is CASSILEGREAFF. The CDR3 DNA is TGTGCCAGTAGTATATTGGAGGGGCGTGAAGCTTTCTTT.

There are a few counts of this clonotype. The chain joins TRBV18 to TRBJ2-5, with D tentatively TRBD1 (6 bases). V lost 3 bases to trimming and J lost 3 bases, with 8 bases between them. Germline V gene sequence: CDR1 KGHSH, CDR2 LQKENI. The CDR3 consists of 13 residues. CDR3: CASSPTGKETQYF. In DNA form, the CDR3 reads TGTGCCAGCTCACCGACAGGAAAAGAGACCCAGTACTTC. Drawing the rest from reference TRBV18 and TRBJ2-5, the complete variable domain is NAGVMQNPRHLVRRRGQEARLRCSPMKGHSHVYWYRQLPEEGLKFMVYLQKENIIDESGMPKERFSAEFPKEGPSILRIQQVVRGDSAAYFCASSPTGKETQYFGPGTRLLVL.

On this clonotype itself: A clone one base away is much larger, so this may be a read error. J is TRBJ1-2 and V is TRBV12-5; D possibly corresponds to TRBD1 (6 bases). CDR3 length: 12 residues. Germline V lookup: CDR1 LGHNT, CDR2 FRNRAP. The CDR3 DNA sequence: TGTGCTAGTGGTTTAGGGGGTAGTGGCTACAACTTC. Translation: CASGLGGSGYNF.

In this sample, this clonotype turned up many times. The chain is built from TRBV11-2 and TRBJ1-1, with TRBD1 matching over 10 bases. The CDR3 covers 17 residues. The V gene end was trimmed by 5 bases and the J gene end by 3 bases; junction bases not matched to a gene: 12. Looked up from germline, CDR1 is SGHAT and CDR2 is FQNNGV. CDR3 amino acids: CASSPGTGVFFYTEAFF. The DNA for the CDR3 is TGTGCCAGCAGCCCCGGGACAGGGGTATTTTTTTACACTGAAGCTTTCTTT.

The V gene is TRBV20-1, the J gene TRBJ2-5; D gene unclear. This CDR3 contains 12 residues. Germline V gene sequence: CDR1 DFQATT, CDR2 SNEGSKA (reference sequence). Trimming took 0 bases from V and 4 from J, leaving 6 bases between them. The CDR3 DNA sequence: TGCAGTGCTAGAGATAGTGTAGAGACCCAGTACTTC. Translating it yields CSARDSVETQYF.

This clonotype was picked up a small number of times. The V call is TRBV20-1, the J call TRBJ1-2; no reliable D call. Germline V CDR1 and CDR2: DFQATT, SNEGSKA (reference sequence). The CDR3 has 13 residues. Between the trimmed V and J ends, which lost 5 bases and 1 base, there was a span of 11 bases. In nucleotides, the CDR3 is TGCAGTGCTGAGTGGACGGGTAACTATGGCTACACCTTC. Translated, it gives CSAEWTGNYGYTF.

This clonotype was seen many times. The V gene is TRBV20-1, the J gene TRBJ1-2; possibly TRBD1 for D (5 bases). The V gene lost 5 bases and the J gene lost 4 bases, with 17 bases spanning the gap. This CDR3 comprises 14 residues. Germline V gene data show CDR1 as DFQATT and CDR2 as SNEGSKA (reference sequence). CDR3 amino acids: CSASGEGSVYGYTF. The CDR3 DNA is TGCAGTGCTTCGGGGGAGGGATCGGTCTATGGCTACACCTTC.

The V and J genes are TRBV5-1 and TRBJ2-1, with TRBD2 matching over 12 bases. The length of the CDR3 is 16 residues. J lost 2 bases, V lost 4 bases, and 4 bases had no gene match. The germline V gene has CDR1 SGHRS and CDR2 YFSETQ. The CDR3: CASSATSGGTYNEQFF. CDR3 in DNA: TGCGCCAGCAGCGCCACTAGCGGGGGGACCTACAATGAGCAGTTCTTC.

The table lists this clonotype with a few counts. The genes are TRBV29-1 and TRBJ2-3, with D hard to call. Trimming stripped 4 bases from V and 3 bases from J, with 14 bases between. Germline assignment: CDR1 SQVTM and CDR2 ANQGSEA. CDR3 size: 14 residues. CDR3 loop: CSVVRGWSTDTQYF. The CDR3 DNA follows: TGCAGCGTTGTCCGAGGTTGGTCGACAGATACGCAGTATTTT.

This clonotype came up a few times. The gene calls are TRBV10-2 and TRBJ2-2, with D possibly being TRBD1 or TRBD2 (5 bases each). Looked up from germline, CDR1 is WSHSY and CDR2 is SAAADI. V gave up 6 bases and J gave up 5 bases, with 22 bases separating them. The CDR3 is 17 residues long. CDR3 nucleotide sequence: TGCGCCAGCAGGATTCCGGGACCCCTAGGGTCGACCGGGGAGCTGTTTTTT. This translates into CASRIPGPLGSTGELFF.

Concerning this clonotype itself: A much larger clonotype is one base distant, so this may be a read error. The V gene is TRBV19, the J gene TRBJ1-2, with D maybe TRBD1 (6 bases). There are 15 residues in the CDR3. The germline V gene has CDR1 LNHDA and CDR2 SQIVND (reference sequence). In nucleotides, the CDR3 is TGTGTCAGTAGTACTTCCTGGACAGCTAACTATGGCTACACCTTC. Translated, it gives CVSSTSWTANYGYTF.

This clonotype came up a few times. This rearrangement joins TRBV20-1 to TRBJ2-5; D is unclear. In germline, CDR1 is DFQATT, CDR2 SNEGSKA (reference sequence). Trimming took off 3 bases at V and 2 bases at J, with 13 bases between the two ends. The CDR3 has 14 amino acids. CDR3 DNA: TGCAGTGCTAGGACCTGGCAGGCGCAAGAGACCCAGTACTTC. It is translated as CSARTWQAQETQYF.

This chain connects TRBV15 to TRBJ1-6, with 7 bases lining up with TRBD1. The CDR3 covers 16 residues. Germline CDR1 LNHNV, CDR2 YYDKDF (reference sequence). V dropped 2 bases and J dropped 8; count of bases not matched to a gene: 9. Written as DNA, the CDR3 is TGTGCCACCAGCAGAAGCCTAGACAGGGCGTATTCACCCCTCCACTTT. Its protein product is CATSRSLDRAYSPLHF.

This clonotype was detected many times. The chain recombines TRBV5-1 with TRBJ1-1; a weak D match, TRBD1 (6 bases). V was clipped by 5 bases and J by 1 base, with 12 bases between them. This CDR3 has 14 amino acids. Germline CDR1 and CDR2: SGHRS and YFSETQ. CDR3 bases: TGCGCCAGCAGATCCGGACAGTCGAACACTGAAGCTTTCTTT. Translation: CASRSGQSNTEAFF. Looking up the rest from reference TRBV5-1 and TRBJ1-1 gives the full variable domain: KAGVTQTPRYLIKTRGQQVTLSCSPISGHRSVSWYQQTPGQGLQFLFEYFSETQRNKGNFPGRFSGRQFSNSRSEMNVSTLELGDSALYLCASRSGQSNTEAFFGQGTRLTVV.

The chain has TRBV7-2 and TRBJ2-5; 8 positions agree with TRBD2. The CDR3 extends over 15 amino acids. Germline trimming cut 4 bases from V and 5 bases from J; bases unmatched to any gene: 9. CDR1 is SGHTA and CDR2 is FQGNSA in the germline V gene. The CDR3 sequence: CASSSAGGLRETQYF. As DNA, the CDR3 is TGTGCCAGCAGCTCCGCGGGGGGTCTTCGGGAGACCCAGTACTTC.

This clonotype was seen more than once but under ten times. This rearrangement joins TRBV5-1 to TRBJ2-2; D is undetermined. The germline CDR1 and CDR2 sequences are SGHRS and YFSETQ. V was clipped by 0 bases and J by 0 bases, with 6 bases between them. The CDR3 totals 15 residues. Here the CDR3 reads CASSLGSANTGELFF. The CDR3 DNA reads as TGCGCCAGCAGCTTGGGGAGCGCGAACACCGGGGAGCTGTTTTTT.